The clone carrying this T cell receptor beta chain was observed at least ten times. Its antigen is as yet unknown. The CDR3 runs to 15 residues. CDR1 and CDR2 (germline): SQVTM, ANQGSEA. V was pared by 6 bases and J by 2 bases, with 4 bases of the junction left unmatched. Primed by a sample-barcoded 5' primer and a J-beta primer mix, a second PCR proceeded for about 6 to 12 cycles. One entry per CDR3 protein, called by TCRdb with MiXCR from the 5' RACE reads. The table records under 800,000 distinct CDR3 sequences, 20% to 25% of them present only once. These data originate in a study of blood T cells in healthy people across ages. Study-wide findings and caveats: There were more naive CD4+ cells and higher diversity in long-lived donors than in aged donors. Age brought a roughly linear fall in TCR beta diversity measured per million T cells. Strong correlation linked observed beta diversity and percent naive T cells.

Each sample yielded at least 6 million isolated PBMCs. The source of this sequence is a man in his sixties or seventies in good health. Sequenced sample: blood. The chain is built from TRBV29-1 and TRBJ2-6; 10 positions match TRBD1. The CDR3 DNA reads TGCAGCGTGCGGGACAGGGGAACTGGGGCCAACGTCCTGACTTTC. Protein sequence: CSVRDRGTGANVLTF.